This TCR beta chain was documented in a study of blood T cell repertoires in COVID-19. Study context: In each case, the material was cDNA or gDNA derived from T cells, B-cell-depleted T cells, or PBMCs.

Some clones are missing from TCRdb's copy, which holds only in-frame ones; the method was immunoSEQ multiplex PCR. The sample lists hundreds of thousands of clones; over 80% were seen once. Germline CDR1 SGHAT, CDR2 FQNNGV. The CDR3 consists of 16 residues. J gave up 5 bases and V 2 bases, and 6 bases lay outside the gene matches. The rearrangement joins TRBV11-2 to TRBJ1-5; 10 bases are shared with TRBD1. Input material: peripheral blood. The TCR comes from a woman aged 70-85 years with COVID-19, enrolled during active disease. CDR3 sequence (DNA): TGTGCCAGCAGCTTAAGGGCGGGACAGGGGTATCAGCCCCAGCATTTT. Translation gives CASSLRAGQGYQPQHF.